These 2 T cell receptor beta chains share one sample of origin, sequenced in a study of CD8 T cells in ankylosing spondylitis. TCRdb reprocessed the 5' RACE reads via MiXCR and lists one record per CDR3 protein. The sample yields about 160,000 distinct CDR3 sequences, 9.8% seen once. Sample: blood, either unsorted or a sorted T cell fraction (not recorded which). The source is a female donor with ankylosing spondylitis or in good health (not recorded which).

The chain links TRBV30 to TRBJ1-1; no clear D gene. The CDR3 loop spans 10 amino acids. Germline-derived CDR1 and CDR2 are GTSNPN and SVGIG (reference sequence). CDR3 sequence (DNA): TGTACGCAGACAAACACTGAAGCTTTCTTT. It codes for CTQTNTEAFF.

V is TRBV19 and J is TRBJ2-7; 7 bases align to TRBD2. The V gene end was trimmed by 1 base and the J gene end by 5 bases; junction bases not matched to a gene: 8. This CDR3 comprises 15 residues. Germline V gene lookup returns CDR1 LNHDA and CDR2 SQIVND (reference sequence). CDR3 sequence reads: CASSIVASGRDEQYF. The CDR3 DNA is TGTGCCAGTAGTATAGTGGCTAGCGGCAGAGACGAGCAGTACTTC. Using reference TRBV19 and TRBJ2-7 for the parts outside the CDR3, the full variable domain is DGGITQSPKYLFRKEGQNVTLSCEQNLNHDAMYWYRQDPGQGLRLIYYSQIVNDFQKGDIAEGYSVSREKKESFPLTVTSAQKNPTAFYLCASSIVASGRDEQYFGPGTRLTVT.